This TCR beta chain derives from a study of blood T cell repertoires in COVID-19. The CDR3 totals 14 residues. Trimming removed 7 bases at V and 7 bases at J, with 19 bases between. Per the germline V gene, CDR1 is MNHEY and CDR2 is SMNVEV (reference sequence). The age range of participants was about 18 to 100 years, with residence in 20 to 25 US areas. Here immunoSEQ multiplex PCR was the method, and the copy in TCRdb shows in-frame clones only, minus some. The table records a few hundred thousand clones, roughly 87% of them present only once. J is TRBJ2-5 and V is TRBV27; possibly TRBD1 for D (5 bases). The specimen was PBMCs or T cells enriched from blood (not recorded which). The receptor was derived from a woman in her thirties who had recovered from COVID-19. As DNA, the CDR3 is TGTGCCAGCACCTCCGGTGGGGCCGCCGGGACCCAGTACTTC. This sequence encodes CASTSGGAAGTQYF.